The 24 T cell receptor beta chains below were found in one sample sequenced in a study of PD-L1 blockade in urothelial cancer. TCRdb keeps only in-frame clones here, not all; method: immunoSEQ multiplex PCR. The top ten hold over 20% of the sample, which has approximately 40,000 clones, around 88% seen once. Time point denoted: peripheral blood 6 weeks after treatment start. This specimen was PBMCs, taken around atezolizumab (anti-PD-L1) treatment. Receptors originate from a man aged 55 to 70 with urothelial cancer.

The rearrangement links TRBV2 to TRBJ1-3, with 7 positions matching TRBD1. CDR1 and CDR2 from the germline V gene are SNHLY and FYNNEI. The CDR3 has 14 amino acids. The J segment lost 1 base and the V segment lost 8 bases, leaving 5 bases of the junction unmatched. This chain's CDR3 is CASRQGVSGNTIYF. The CDR3 coding sequence is TGTGCCAGCCGACAGGGAGTATCTGGAAACACCATATATTTT.

The J gene is TRBJ1-5, the V gene TRBV5-5; TRBD1 aligns across 7 bases. In germline, CDR1 is SGHKS, CDR2 YYEKEE (reference sequence). CDR3 length: 18 residues. V trimming: 1 base; J trimming: 0 bases; junction bases outside the gene matches: 10. CDR3 sequence: CASSLTPFDRVSNQPQHF. The DNA of the CDR3 is TGTGCCAGCAGCTTGACCCCCTTTGACAGGGTTAGCAATCAGCCCCAGCATTTT.

V gene TRBV5-4 combines with J gene TRBJ1-1; 7 positions match TRBD1. After removal of 4 bases from V and 6 bases from J, the junction contained 6 bases not matched to a gene. Germline V gives CDR1 SGHNT, CDR2 YYREEE (reference sequence). The CDR3 covers 13 residues. The CDR3 region has the DNA TGTGCCAGCAGCAAGGGACAGATCGCTGAAGCTTTCTTT. Protein: CASSKGQIAEAFF. The variable domain in full, completed from reference TRBV5-4 and TRBJ1-1, reads ETGVTQSPTHLIKTRGQQVTLRCSSQSGHNTVSWYQQALGQGPQFIFQYYREEENGRGNFPPRFSGLQFPNYSSELNVNALELDDSALYLCASSKGQIAEAFFGQGTRLTVV.

The genes are TRBV30 and TRBJ2-3, with a tentative D call TRBD1 (7 bases). The CDR3 has 17 residues. The V gene lost 8 bases and the J gene lost 0 bases, with 24 bases spanning the gap. Germline V gene sequence: CDR1 GTSNPN, CDR2 SVGIG (reference sequence). The CDR3 sequence is CAGTRWDSAPSTDTQYF. CDR3 DNA sequence: TGTGCCGGGACTCGATGGGACAGTGCTCCTAGCACAGATACGCAGTATTTT.

This rearrangement joins TRBV6-4 to TRBJ1-2; D is ambiguous. The germline V and J ends were trimmed by 0 bases and 8 bases, with 4 bases remaining between them. From germline, CDR1 is MRHNA and CDR2 SNTAGT. CDR3 length: 11 residues. The CDR3 region has the DNA TGTGCCAGCAGTGACTCAGCCGGCTACACCTTC. This sequence encodes CASSDSAGYTF.

Only one count was recorded for this clone. This chain links TRBV7-8 with TRBJ2-7, with 11 positions matching TRBD1. CDR3 size: 13 residues. V lost 5 bases to trimming and J lost 5 bases; unmatched junction nucleotides: 2. The V gene's germline CDR1 is SGHVS and CDR2 FQNEAQ. This chain's CDR3 is CASSGQGAHEQYF. In DNA, the CDR3 is TGTGCCAGCAGCGGACAGGGGGCACACGAGCAGTACTTC.

The V and J genes are TRBV5-6 and TRBJ2-5, with 8 bases aligning to TRBD1. V shed 4 bases, J shed 5 bases, and the junction held 10 bases outside the gene matches. The CDR3 contains 15 residues. Germline V gene data show CDR1 as SGHDT and CDR2 as YYEEEE. In DNA form, the CDR3 reads TGTGCCAGCAGCCCCTCCCCGGGACAGGCCGAGACCCAGTACTTC. This translates into CASSPSPGQAETQYF.

This clone was picked up one time. The junction departs from the called germline gene at one end, perhaps through a read error. This rearrangement joins TRBV7-7 to TRBJ2-3; TRBD2 is a possible D gene (6 bases). This CDR3 region has 14 residues. Germline lookup yields CDR1 SSHAT and CDR2 FNYEAQ (reference sequence). The CDR3 loop is CASSFGGATDTQYF. The CDR3 nucleotides are TGTGCTAGCAGCTTCGGGGGAGCAACAGATACGCAGTATTTT.

The chain is built from TRBV6-6 and TRBJ2-1; possible D gene TRBD2, 5 bases. The CDR3 runs to 15 residues. V lost 6 bases, J lost 6 bases, and 18 bases lay in between. CDR1 is MNHNY, CDR2 SVGAGI, per germline (reference sequence). The chain's CDR3 is CASSLGGSGSNEQFF. CDR3 in DNA: TGTGCCAGCAGCCTTGGAGGATCTGGCTCCAATGAGCAGTTCTTC.

The chain joins TRBV5-6 to TRBJ1-4, with D perhaps TRBD1 (6 bases). The CDR3 sequence is 16 residues long. Germline V gene lookup returns CDR1 SGHDT and CDR2 YYEEEE. Trimming removed 0 bases at V and 7 bases at J, with 16 bases between. The CDR3 nucleotides read TGTGCCAGCAGCTTGGGGGGACAAAGGTCAGTTGAAAAACTGTTTTTT. Translating gives CASSLGGQRSVEKLFF.

Details on this clone: Additional DNA sequences in this sample encode the identical CDR3. The rearrangement uses TRBV25-1 and TRBJ1-5; 7 bases line up with TRBD1. The V gene's germline CDR1 is MGHDK and CDR2 SYGVNS. The CDR3 sequence is 13 residues long. After removal of 9 bases from V and 4 bases from J, the junction contained 6 bases not matched to a gene. Here the CDR3 reads CASSRTGNQPQHF. The CDR3 DNA reads TGTGCCAGTAGTAGGACAGGTAATCAGCCCCAGCATTTT.

CDR3 amino acids: CASSPKGASSDSPLHF. In DNA form, the CDR3 reads TGTGCCAGCAGCCCAAAAGGGGCTTCTTCTGATTCACCCCTCCACTTT. V usage is TRBV4-2 and J usage is TRBJ1-6, with D tentatively TRBD1 (5 bases). The germline V and J ends were trimmed by 4 bases and 8 bases, with 18 bases remaining between them. Germline assignment: CDR1 LGHNA and CDR2 YNFKEQ. This CDR3 is 16 amino acids long.

The chain combines TRBV6-1 with TRBJ2-2, with 9 bases aligning to TRBD1. With V trimmed by 6 bases and J by 7 bases, 9 bases remained unmatched. CDR3 length: 15 residues. In germline, CDR1 is MNHNS, CDR2 SASEGT. The CDR3 nucleotides read TGTGCCAGCAGCTCCGGGACAGGGAACCACGGGGAGCTGTTTTTT. Its protein product is CASSSGTGNHGELFF.

This rearrangement joins TRBV4-1 to TRBJ2-1; D remains unclear. The CDR3 contains 15 residues. Deletions cut 0 bases from V and 6 bases from J, with 12 bases between. Germline V gene data show CDR1 as MGHRA and CDR2 as YSYEKL. The DNA for the CDR3 is TGCGCCAGCAGCCAAGATCGGTCTAGGAGCAATGAGCAGTTCTTC. Its translation: CASSQDRSRSNEQFF.

The chain uses TRBV7-3 and TRBJ1-1, with 8 bases that match TRBD1. The CDR3 runs to 17 residues. Looked up from germline, CDR1 is SGHTA and CDR2 is FQGTGA. Trimming removed 4 bases from V and 0 bases from J; junction bases left unmatched: 10. CDR3 nucleotides: TGTGCCAGCAGCTCATGGACAGGGACTCGCATGAACACTGAAGCTTTCTTT. Protein: CASSSWTGTRMNTEAFF.

The V call is TRBV11-2, the J call TRBJ2-2, with D perhaps matching TRBD2 (5 bases). The germline V and J ends were trimmed by 1 base and 7 bases, with 16 bases remaining between them. CDR1 is SGHAT and CDR2 is FQNNGV in the germline V gene. The CDR3 totals 16 residues. The CDR3 DNA sequence: TGTGCCAGCAGCTTAGGAACGATGGGGAGTGGCGGGGAGCTGTTTTTT. The encoded protein is CASSLGTMGSGGELFF.

The V and J genes are TRBV6-1 and TRBJ1-1, with D possibly matching TRBD1 (5 bases). There are 15 residues in the CDR3. V dropped 9 bases and J dropped 5 bases, with 22 bases sitting between them. CDR1 MNHNS and CDR2 SASEGT come from the germline V gene. The CDR3 DNA reads as TGTGCCAGTCTGTCTGAGGTGGGGGGTCGTACTGAAGCTTTCTTT. Its protein product is CASLSEVGGRTEAFF.

The gene calls are TRBV7-2 and TRBJ1-1, with D unresolved. Trimming shortened V by 1 base and J by 1 base, and 10 bases separated the two germline ends. The germline V gene encodes CDR1 SGHTA and CDR2 FQGNSA. The CDR3 totals 15 residues. The CDR3 DNA reads TGTGCCAGCAGCTTAGAGATTCGTAGGAACACTGAAGCTTTCTTT. This gives the protein CASSLEIRRNTEAFF.

This rearrangement joins TRBV6-4 to TRBJ2-1, with 12 bases that match TRBD2. The J segment lost 9 bases and the V segment lost 2 bases, leaving 2 bases of the junction unmatched. The germline CDR1 and CDR2 sequences are MRHNA and SNTAGT. The length of the CDR3 is 14 residues. CDR3 protein: CASSDTSGRIEQFF. The DNA for the CDR3 is TGTGCCAGCAGTGACACTAGCGGGAGGATTGAGCAGTTCTTC.

The chain links TRBV28 to TRBJ1-5, with TRBD1 as a possible D gene (5 bases). This CDR3 is 15 amino acids long. V lost 6 bases, J lost 6 bases, and 18 bases lay in between. Germline loops: CDR1 MDHEN, CDR2 SYDVKM. The CDR3 nucleotides are TGTGCCAGCAGCGCCGGGGGGGGGAGGGGTCAGCCCCAGCATTTT. This encodes CASSAGGGRGQPQHF.

The chain recombines TRBV5-1 with TRBJ2-5; D is perhaps TRBD1 (5 bases). The V gene's germline CDR1 is SGHRS and CDR2 YFSETQ. The CDR3 is made up of 14 amino acids. Trimming removed 2 bases at V and 2 bases at J, with 10 bases between. For the CDR3, the DNA is TGCGCCAGCAGCTTAGGGGATGCTCAAGAGACCCAGTACTTC. It codes for CASSLGDAQETQYF.

The chain uses TRBV5-4 and TRBJ2-7; TRBD2 matches 9 bases. Per germline, CDR1 SGHNT and CDR2 YYREEE (reference sequence). The ends lost 0 bases at V and 7 bases at J; junction bases unmatched: 8. The CDR3 loop spans 15 amino acids. The CDR3 DNA is TGTGCCAGCAGCTTGGGGCTAGCGGGACCCCGTGAGCAGTACTTC. Amino acid sequence: CASSLGLAGPREQYF.

The CDR3 protein is CASSQGEWAGDDYEQYF. The CDR3 region has the DNA TGCGCCAGCAGCCAGGGGGAGTGGGCAGGGGACGACTACGAGCAGTACTTC. The rearrangement links TRBV4-1 to TRBJ2-7, with D maybe TRBD1 (6 bases). CDR1 is MGHRA, CDR2 YSYEKL, per germline. The CDR3 is 17 residues long. V lost 3 bases and J lost 3, with 21 bases in between.

CDR3 amino acids: CASSVTGGDYGYTF. CDR3 DNA sequence: TGTGCCAGCAGCGTTACAGGGGGCGACTATGGCTACACCTTC. The chain employs TRBV6-4 and TRBJ1-2, with 9 bases matching TRBD1. The junction had 5 bases not matched to a gene; V was cut back by 6 bases and J by 3 bases. Germline values: CDR1 MRHNA, CDR2 SNTAGT. The CDR3 loop spans 14 amino acids.